Listed below are T cell receptor beta chains from one sample, sequenced in a study of blood T cell repertoires in COVID-19. Sequencing was performed with immunoSEQ multiplex PCR; in TCRdb, only in-frame clones are kept and a portion is missing. The sample lists approximately 27,000 clones, about 83% occurring once. The sample consisted of peripheral blood. The receptors shown here come from a human donor in a cohort sampled during active COVID-19. CDR3s include the opening cysteine and the closing phenylalanine or tryptophan. A D gene is named only where the DNA matches it firmly. Clone sizes are given selectively: once, few, many, or a class where the clone is expanded.

TRBD1,TRBJ1-4,TRBV5-5,-,CASSSGQGRGEKLFF,TGTGCCAGCAGCTCCGGACAGGGCCGAGGCGAAAAACTGTTTTTT
TRBD1,TRBJ2-7,TRBV7-9,-,CASSSGQGREGNVAEQYF,TGTGCCAGCAGCTCCGGACAGGGGAGAGAGGGCAATGTGGCCGAGCAGTACTTC
TRBD1,TRBJ1-5,TRBV2,-,CASRPGQGAMVGQPQHF,TGTGCCAGCCGACCGGGACAGGGGGCAATGGTCGGACAGCCCCAGCATTTT
-,TRBJ2-7,TRBV4-1,-,CASSPNGQGGSYEQYF,TGCGCCAGCAGCCCCAATGGGCAGGGGGGATCCTACGAGCAGTACTTC
-,TRBJ2-2,TRBV25-1,-,CASCTGTGELFF,TGTGCCAGCTGTACAGGGACCGGGGAGCTGTTTTTT
TRBD2,TRBJ2-7,TRBV3-1/TRBV3-2,-,CASSQDRLAGPGYF,TGTGCCAGCAGCCAAGATCGCCTAGCGGGACCAGGGTACTTC
TRBD2,TRBJ2-2,TRBV5-1,-,CASSLAIGGAIAGELFF,TGCGCCAGCAGCTTGGCCATCGGGGGGGCCATCGCCGGGGAGCTGTTTTTT
TRBD2,TRBJ2-5,TRBV7-9,-,CASSYRPGEGVEMETQYF,TGTGCCAGCAGCTATCGGCCCGGGGAGGGAGTAGAAATGGAGACCCAGTACTTC
-,TRBJ2-3,TRBV10-1,-,CASSELSLAGSTDTQYF,TGCGCCAGCAGTGAGCTCTCCTTGGCGGGAAGCACAGATACGCAGTATTTT
-,TRBJ1-4,TRBV18,-,CASSNAGAGEKLFF,TGTGCCAGCTCTAATGCGGGGGCTGGGGAAAAACTGTTTTTT
TRBD2,TRBJ2-1,TRBV3-1/TRBV3-2,-,CASSQEGQWRGGAGGEQFF,TGTGCCAGCAGCCAAGAAGGGCAGTGGCGGGGGGGCGCAGGCGGGGAGCAGTTCTTC
-,TRBJ2-7,TRBV4-3,few,CASSQEAPSDSSYEQYF,TGCGCCAGCAGCCAAGAGGCCCCATCGGACAGCTCCTACGAGCAGTACTTC
-,TRBJ1-5,TRBV16,-,CASSQLGPGGQPQHF,TGTGCCAGCAGCCAATTGGGTCCGGGAGGACAGCCCCAGCATTTT
TRBD2,TRBJ2-7,TRBV4-2,-,CASSQGGAGDEQYF,TGTGCCAGCAGCCAAGGGGGTGCGGGAGACGAGCAGTACTTC
-,TRBJ2-7,TRBV12-3/TRBV12-4,-,CASSSSGTYEQYF,TGTGCCAGCAGTTCCTCGGGAACGTACGAGCAGTACTTC
-,TRBJ2-1,TRBV7-9,-,CASSLTGNEQFF,TGTGCCAGCAGCTTAACCGGGAATGAGCAGTTCTTC
TRBD2,TRBJ2-5,TRBV7-3,once,CASSSGLAGETQYF,TGTGCCAGCAGCTCGGGACTAGCGGGAGAGACCCAGTACTTC
TRBD2,TRBJ2-1,TRBV5-1,-,CASSFGGTGGGNEQFF,TGCGCCAGCAGCTTTGGAGGGACTGGCGGGGGCAATGAGCAGTTCTTC
-,TRBJ2-7,TRBV5-8,-,CASSLRQIISYEQYF,TGTGCCAGCAGCTTGCGACAGATCATATCCTACGAGCAGTACTTC
TRBD1,TRBJ2-7,TRBV5-1,-,CASSLQTGGSSYEQYF,TGCGCCAGCAGCCTACAAACAGGGGGCAGCTCCTACGAGCAGTACTTC
TRBD2,TRBJ2-3,TRBV19,few,CASSTGGVPYTDTQYF,TGTGCCAGTAGTACGGGGGGAGTTCCATACACTGATACGCAGTATTTT
TRBD2,TRBJ2-1,TRBV4-3,-,CASSQELLAGTNEQFF,TGCGCCAGCAGCCAAGAACTCCTAGCGGGGACCAATGAGCAGTTCTTC
-,TRBJ2-3,TRBV4-1,once,CASSQDGAGTDTQYF,TGCGCCAGCAGCCAAGATGGGGCGGGAACAGATACGCAGTATTTT
-,TRBJ1-2,TRBV7-9,-,CASSFRGGYTF,TGTGCCAGCAGCTTCAGGGGAGGCTACACCTTC
TRBD2,TRBJ2-5,TRBV7-9,-,CASSSPGTRGETQYF,TGTGCCAGCAGCTCCCCCGGGACTAGAGGGGAGACCCAGTACTTC
TRBD1,TRBJ1-4,TRBV7-2,once,CASSPQQGAGGEKLFF,TGTGCCAGCAGCCCACAACAGGGGGCTGGGGGTGAAAAACTGTTTTTT
-,TRBJ1-4,TRBV7-2,-,CASSLDGRTATNEKLFF,TGTGCCAGCAGCTTAGACGGACGGACAGCAACAAATGAAAAACTGTTTTTT
TRBD1,TRBJ1-4,TRBV10-2,-,CASRDGTGNEKLFF,TGCGCCAGCAGAGACGGGACAGGGAACGAAAAACTGTTTTTT
TRBD2,TRBJ2-1,TRBV11-2,-,CASSPTSGGLNGEQFF,TGTGCCAGCAGCCCAACTAGCGGGGGGCTTAATGGTGAGCAGTTCTTC
-,TRBJ2-7,TRBV11-2,-,CASSPYRGGAYEQYF,TGTGCCAGCAGCCCTTACAGGGGAGGTGCCTACGAGCAGTACTTC
TRBD1,TRBJ2-2,TRBV7-2,-,CASSFPRQGWTGELFF,TGTGCCAGCAGCTTTCCTCGACAGGGATGGACCGGGGAGCTGTTTTTT
TRBD1,TRBJ2-7,TRBV7-3,-,CASGAGQGFEQYF,TGTGCCAGCGGCGCGGGACAGGGATTTGAGCAGTACTTC
-,TRBJ2-7,TRBV27,-,CASSSSAGGYEQYF,TGTGCCAGCAGTTCCTCGGCAGGGGGGTACGAGCAGTACTTC
-,TRBJ1-1,TRBV18,-,CASSPAGPPHEAFF,TGTGCCAGCTCACCAGCCGGTCCGCCTCATGAAGCTTTCTTT
-,TRBJ1-4,TRBV3-1/TRBV3-2,-,CASSRQGLANEKLFF,TGTGCCAGCAGCCGCCAGGGGTTGGCTAATGAAAAACTGTTTTTT
TRBD2,TRBJ2-2,TRBV4-3,once,CASSQDSGINTGELFF,TGCGCCAGCAGCCAAGATAGCGGGATTAACACCGGGGAGCTGTTTTTT
TRBD1,TRBJ1-6,TRBV27,few,CASRGQPNNSPLHF,TGTGCCAGCAGGGGACAGCCAAATAATTCACCCCTCCACTTT
TRBD2,TRBJ2-1,TRBV7-2,once,CASSFRTSGSPFDEQFF,TGTGCCAGCAGCTTCCGGACTAGCGGGAGCCCGTTCGATGAGCAGTTCTTC
-,TRBJ1-1,TRBV7-3,-,CASSLSPTEAFF,TGTGCCAGCAGCTTGAGCCCCACTGAAGCTTTCTTT
TRBD1,TRBJ2-7,TRBV7-6,-,CASSLFGAPGQGPPYEQYF,TGTGCCAGCAGCTTATTTGGGGCGCCGGGACAGGGGCCCCCCTACGAGCAGTACTTC
-,TRBJ2-2,TRBV7-2,-,CASSLGGANTGELFF,TGTGCCAGCAGCTTGGGCGGGGCGAACACCGGGGAGCTGTTTTTT
TRBD2,TRBJ2-3,TRBV6-2/TRBV6-3,few,CASSDGLAVSTDTQYF,TGTGCCAGCAGTGACGGACTAGCGGTTAGCACAGATACGCAGTATTTT
-,TRBJ1-2,TRBV4-1,-,CASSQSEAGDYGYTF,TGCGCCAGCAGCCAATCGGAGGCGGGCGACTATGGCTACACCTTC
-,TRBJ2-5,TRBV9,-,CASSVAAGAGQETQYF,TGTGCCAGCAGCGTAGCTGCGGGTGCCGGTCAAGAGACCCAGTACTTC
TRBD2,TRBJ2-7,TRBV23-1,-,CASSQSGTSGYEQYF,TGCGCCAGCAGTCAATCAGGGACTAGCGGCTACGAGCAGTACTTC
TRBD1,TRBJ1-2,TRBV27,-,CASSSGDRGAYGYTF,TGTGCCAGCAGTAGTGGGGACAGGGGGGCCTATGGCTACACCTTC
-,TRBJ2-2,TRBV19,-,CASSTGWRESNTGELFF,TGTGCCAGTAGTACTGGATGGAGAGAATCGAACACCGGGGAGCTGTTTTTT
-,TRBJ1-2,TRBV5-6,-,CASSSYKPGLTYGYTF,TGTGCCAGCAGCTCATATAAGCCGGGACTGACGTATGGCTACACCTTC
TRBD1,TRBJ1-5,TRBV10-2,-,CASSEDRAYQPQHF,TGCGCCAGCAGTGAGGACAGGGCCTATCAGCCCCAGCATTTT
-,TRBJ2-7,TRBV11-2,-,CASSLVGGGVYEQYF,TGTGCCAGCAGCTTAGTAGGGGGGGGTGTTTACGAGCAGTACTTC
TRBD1,TRBJ2-7,TRBV3-1/TRBV3-2,-,CASRRQGTDYEQYF,TGTGCCAGCAGGCGACAGGGGACAGATTACGAGCAGTACTTC